This T cell receptor beta chain was recorded in a study of cytomegalovirus exposure and HLA in healthy donors. Study-wide findings and caveats: In an earlier analysis, in some 540 donors, most V segments appeared productive either ~90% or ~30% of the time.

It was with 60 Vbeta and 13 Jbeta primers that the PCR ran. Profiling relied on immunoSEQ multiplex PCR, and the TCRdb table lists in-frame clones only, not all of them. Among roughly 180,000 clones listed, less than 85% were seen once. The germline V and J ends were trimmed by 6 bases and 7 bases, with 12 bases remaining between them. This CDR3 is 13 amino acids long. Per germline, CDR1 PRHDT and CDR2 FYEKMQ (reference sequence). This clone occurred once. Its antigen is still unknown. The rearrangement uses TRBV13 and TRBJ1-4; D uncertain. This TCR came from a girl aged 10 to 17 in good health and CMV-seropositive. The source material was PBMCs. CDR3 sequence reads: CASRPISSEKLFF. CDR3 DNA sequence: TGTGCCAGCAGACCCATCTCTAGTGAAAAACTGTTTTTT.